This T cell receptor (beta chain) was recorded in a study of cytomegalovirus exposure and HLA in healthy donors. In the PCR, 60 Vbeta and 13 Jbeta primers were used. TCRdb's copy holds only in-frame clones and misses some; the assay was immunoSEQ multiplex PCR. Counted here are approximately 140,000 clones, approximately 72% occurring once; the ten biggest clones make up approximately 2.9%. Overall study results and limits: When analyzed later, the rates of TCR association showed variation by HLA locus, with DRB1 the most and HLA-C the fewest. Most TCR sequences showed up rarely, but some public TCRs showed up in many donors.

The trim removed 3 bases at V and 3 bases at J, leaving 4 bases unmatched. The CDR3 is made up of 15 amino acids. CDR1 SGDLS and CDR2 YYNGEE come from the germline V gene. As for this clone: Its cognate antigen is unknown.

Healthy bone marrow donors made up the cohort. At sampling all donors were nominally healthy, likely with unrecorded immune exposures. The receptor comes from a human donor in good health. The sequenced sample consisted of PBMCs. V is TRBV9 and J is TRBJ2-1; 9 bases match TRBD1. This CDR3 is CASSEQGALYNEQFF. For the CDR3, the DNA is TGTGCCAGCAGCGAACAGGGGGCGCTCTACAATGAGCAGTTCTTC.